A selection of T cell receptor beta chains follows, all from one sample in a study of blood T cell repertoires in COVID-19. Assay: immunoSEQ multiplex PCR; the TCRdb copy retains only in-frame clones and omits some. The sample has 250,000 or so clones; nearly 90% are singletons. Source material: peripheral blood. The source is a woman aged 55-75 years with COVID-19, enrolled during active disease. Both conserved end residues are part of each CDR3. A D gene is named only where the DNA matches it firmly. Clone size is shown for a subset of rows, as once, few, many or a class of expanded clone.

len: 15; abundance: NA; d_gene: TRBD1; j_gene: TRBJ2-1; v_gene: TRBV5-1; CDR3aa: CASSLGGQVDNEQFF; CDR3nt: TGCGCCAGCAGCTTGGGGGGACAGGTTGACAATGAGCAGTTCTTC
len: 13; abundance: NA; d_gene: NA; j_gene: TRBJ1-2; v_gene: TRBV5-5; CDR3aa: CASSRLANYGYTF; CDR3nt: TGTGCCAGCAGCCGATTAGCTAACTATGGCTACACCTTC
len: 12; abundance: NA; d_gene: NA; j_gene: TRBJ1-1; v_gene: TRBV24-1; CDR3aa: CATNTGNTEAFF; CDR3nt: TGTGCCACCAATACAGGGAACACTGAAGCTTTCTTT
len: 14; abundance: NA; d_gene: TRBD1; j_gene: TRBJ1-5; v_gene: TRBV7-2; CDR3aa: CASSSRGGNQPQHF; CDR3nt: TGTGCCAGCAGCTCCAGGGGGGGCAATCAGCCCCAGCATTTT
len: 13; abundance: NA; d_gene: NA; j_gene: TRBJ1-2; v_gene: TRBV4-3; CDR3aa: CASSQTGSGGYTF; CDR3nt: TGCGCCAGCAGCCAAACAGGGTCGGGTGGCTACACCTTC
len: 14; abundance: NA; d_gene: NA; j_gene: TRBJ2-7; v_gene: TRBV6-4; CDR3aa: CASTPRGSAREQYF; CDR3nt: TGTGCCAGCACCCCTAGGGGGTCGGCTAGGGAGCAGTACTTC
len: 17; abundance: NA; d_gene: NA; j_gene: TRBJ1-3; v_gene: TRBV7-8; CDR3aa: CASSLFLVPTDGNTIYF; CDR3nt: TGTGCCAGCAGCTTATTTCTCGTGCCAACAGATGGAAACACCATATATTTT
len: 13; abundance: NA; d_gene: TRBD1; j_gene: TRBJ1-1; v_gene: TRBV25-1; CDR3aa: CASSDRGRTEAFF; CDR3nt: TGTGCCAGCAGTGACAGGGGGCGGACTGAAGCTTTCTTT
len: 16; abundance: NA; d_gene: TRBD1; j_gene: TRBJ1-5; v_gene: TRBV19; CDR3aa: CASSKMGRGNSQPQHF; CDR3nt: TGTGCCAGTAGTAAGATGGGCAGGGGGAATTCTCAGCCCCAGCATTTT
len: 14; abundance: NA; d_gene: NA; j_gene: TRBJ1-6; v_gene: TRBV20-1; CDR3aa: CSASLPGENSPLHF; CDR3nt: TGCAGTGCTAGTCTACCGGGGGAAAATTCACCCCTCCACTTT
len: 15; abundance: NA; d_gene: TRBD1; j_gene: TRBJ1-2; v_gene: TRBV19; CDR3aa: CASTTGTGGYYGYTF; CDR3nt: TGTGCCAGTACCACGGGGACAGGGGGCTACTATGGCTACACCTTC
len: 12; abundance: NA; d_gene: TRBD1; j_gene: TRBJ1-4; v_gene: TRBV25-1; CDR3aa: CASRQGNEKLFF; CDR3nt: TGTGCCAGCCGACAGGGCAATGAAAAACTGTTTTTT
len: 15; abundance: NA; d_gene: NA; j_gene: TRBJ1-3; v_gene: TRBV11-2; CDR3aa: CASSLPGTRRNTIYF; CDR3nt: TGTGCCAGCAGCTTACCCGGGACACGGAGAAACACCATATATTTT
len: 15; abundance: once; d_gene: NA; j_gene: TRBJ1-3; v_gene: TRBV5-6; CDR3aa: CASSPFPHRRNTIYF; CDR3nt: TGTGCCAGCAGCCCCTTTCCACACCGGAGGAACACCATATATTTT
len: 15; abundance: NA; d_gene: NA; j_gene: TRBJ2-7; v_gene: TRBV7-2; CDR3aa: CASSLAPGAHYEQYF; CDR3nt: TGTGCCAGCAGCTTAGCGCCAGGCGCCCACTACGAGCAGTACTTC
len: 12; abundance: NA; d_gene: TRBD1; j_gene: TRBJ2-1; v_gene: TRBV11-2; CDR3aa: CASSSGGIEQFF; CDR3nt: TGTGCCAGCAGCTCAGGGGGCATTGAGCAGTTCTTC
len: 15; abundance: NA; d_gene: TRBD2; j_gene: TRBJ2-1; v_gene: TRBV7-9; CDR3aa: CASSLPGGTMNEQFF; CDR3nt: TGTGCCAGCAGCTTACCCGGGGGGACTATGAATGAGCAGTTCTTC
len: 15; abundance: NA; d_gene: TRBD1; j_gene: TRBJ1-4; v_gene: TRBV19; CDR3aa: CASSRDRGSNEKLFF; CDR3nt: TGTGCCAGTAGTCGGGACAGGGGGAGTAATGAAAAACTGTTTTTT
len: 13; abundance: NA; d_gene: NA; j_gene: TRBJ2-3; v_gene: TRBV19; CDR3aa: CASSIMSRDTQYF; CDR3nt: TGTGCCAGTAGTATCATGTCGAGAGATACGCAGTATTTT
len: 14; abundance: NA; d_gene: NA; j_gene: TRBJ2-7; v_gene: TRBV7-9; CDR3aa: CASSLAGGQYEQYF; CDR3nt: TGTGCCAGCAGCTTAGCGGGGGGTCAGTACGAGCAGTACTTC
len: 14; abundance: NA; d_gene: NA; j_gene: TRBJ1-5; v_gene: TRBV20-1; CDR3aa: CSASRGEDNQPQHF; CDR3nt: TGCAGTGCTAGTCGGGGGGAGGATAATCAGCCCCAGCATTTT
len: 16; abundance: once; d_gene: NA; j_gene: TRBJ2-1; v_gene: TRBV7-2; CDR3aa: CASSPRVAGSYNEQFF; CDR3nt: TGTGCCAGCAGCCCCCGGGTCGCGGGGTCCTACAATGAGCAGTTCTTC
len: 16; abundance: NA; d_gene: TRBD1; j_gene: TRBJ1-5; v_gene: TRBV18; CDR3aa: CASSQGQGGGNQPQHF; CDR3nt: TGTGCCAGCTCACAGGGACAGGGGGGAGGCAATCAGCCCCAGCATTTT
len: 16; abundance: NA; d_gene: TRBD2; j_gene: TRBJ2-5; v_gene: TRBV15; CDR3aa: CATSRGMRGVGETQYF; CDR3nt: TGTGCCACCAGCAGAGGAATGCGGGGGGTTGGTGAGACCCAGTACTTC
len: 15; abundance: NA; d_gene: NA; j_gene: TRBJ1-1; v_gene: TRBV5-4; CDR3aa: CASSRPPGHEPEAFF; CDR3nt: TGTGCCAGCAGCCGTCCTCCGGGACACGAGCCTGAAGCTTTCTTT
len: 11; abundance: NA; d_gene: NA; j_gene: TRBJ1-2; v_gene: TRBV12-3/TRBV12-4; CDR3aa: CASSPARGYTF; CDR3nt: TGTGCCAGCAGTCCCGCCCGGGGCTACACCTTC
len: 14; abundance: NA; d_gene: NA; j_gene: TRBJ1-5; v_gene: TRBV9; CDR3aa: CASSVTPPGQPQHF; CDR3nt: TGTGCCAGCAGCGTAACCCCGCCCGGTCAGCCCCAGCATTTT
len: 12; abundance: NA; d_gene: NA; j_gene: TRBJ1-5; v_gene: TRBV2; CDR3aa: CASSVGNQPQHF; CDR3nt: TGTGCCAGCAGTGTCGGGAATCAGCCCCAGCATTTT
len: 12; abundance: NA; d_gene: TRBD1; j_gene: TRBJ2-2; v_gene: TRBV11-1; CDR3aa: CATGQGVGELFF; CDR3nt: TGTGCCACCGGACAGGGGGTCGGGGAGCTGTTTTTT
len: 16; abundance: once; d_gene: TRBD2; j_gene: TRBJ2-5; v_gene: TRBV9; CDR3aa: CASSVEASGNQETQYF; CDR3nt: TGTGCCAGCAGCGTAGAGGCTAGCGGGAACCAAGAGACCCAGTACTTC
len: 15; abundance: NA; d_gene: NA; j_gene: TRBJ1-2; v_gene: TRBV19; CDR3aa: CASTLGVSRTNGYTF; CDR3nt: TGTGCCAGTACCCTTGGGGTGAGCAGGACAAATGGCTACACCTTC
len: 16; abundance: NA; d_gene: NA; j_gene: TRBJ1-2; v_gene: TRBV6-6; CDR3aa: CASSYSDAARELGYTF; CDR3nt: TGTGCCAGCAGTTACTCGGACGCCGCAAGGGAGCTTGGATACACCTTC
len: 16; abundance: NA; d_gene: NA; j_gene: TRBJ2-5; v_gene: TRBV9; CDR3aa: CASSDEGVGGEETQYF; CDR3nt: TGTGCCAGCAGCGACGAGGGTGTGGGCGGTGAAGAGACCCAGTACTTC
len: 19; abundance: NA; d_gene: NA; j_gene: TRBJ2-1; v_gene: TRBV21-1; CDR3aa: CASSKAVVAGGRSYNEQFF; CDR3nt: TGTGCCAGCAGCAAAGCGGTGGTAGCGGGGGGCCGCTCCTACAATGAGCAGTTCTTC
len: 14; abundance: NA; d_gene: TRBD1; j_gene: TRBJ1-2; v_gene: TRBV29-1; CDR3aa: CSYLDRATNYGYTF; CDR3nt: TGCAGCTACTTGGACAGGGCCACTAACTATGGCTACACCTTC
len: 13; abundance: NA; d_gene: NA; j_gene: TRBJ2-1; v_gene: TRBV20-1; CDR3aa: CSASTSGGNEQFF; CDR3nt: TGCAGTGCTAGTACTAGTGGTGGCAATGAGCAGTTCTTC
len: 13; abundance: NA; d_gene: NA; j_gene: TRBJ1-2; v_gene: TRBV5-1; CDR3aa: CASSLGDSYGYTF; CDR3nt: TGCGCCAGCAGCTTGGGGGACTCCTATGGCTACACCTTC
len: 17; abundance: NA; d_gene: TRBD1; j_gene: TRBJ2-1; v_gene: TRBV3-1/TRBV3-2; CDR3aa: CASSQDRRTGIYNEQFF; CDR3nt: TGTGCCAGCAGCCAAGACCGACGGACAGGGATATACAATGAGCAGTTCTTC
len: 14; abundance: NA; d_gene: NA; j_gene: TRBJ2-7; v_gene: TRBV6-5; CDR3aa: CASRTRAIVDEQYF; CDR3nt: TGTGCCAGCAGGACGAGGGCTATCGTCGACGAGCAGTACTTC
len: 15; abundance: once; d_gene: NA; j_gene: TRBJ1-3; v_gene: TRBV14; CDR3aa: CASSPTRGSGNTIYF; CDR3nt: TGTGCCAGCAGCCCTACCAGGGGATCTGGAAACACCATATATTTT
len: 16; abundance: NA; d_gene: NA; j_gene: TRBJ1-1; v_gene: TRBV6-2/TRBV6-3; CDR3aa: CASSYGRGFMNTEAFF; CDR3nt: TGTGCCAGCAGTTACGGGAGGGGGTTCATGAACACTGAAGCTTTCTTT
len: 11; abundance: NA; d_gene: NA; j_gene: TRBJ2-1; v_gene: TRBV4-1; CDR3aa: CASSLYNEQFF; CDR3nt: TGCGCCAGCAGCCTATACAATGAGCAGTTCTTC
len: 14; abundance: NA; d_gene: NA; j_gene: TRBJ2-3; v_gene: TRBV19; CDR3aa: CASSLRGPSDTQYF; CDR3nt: TGTGCCAGTAGTCTCAGGGGCCCCTCAGATACGCAGTATTTT
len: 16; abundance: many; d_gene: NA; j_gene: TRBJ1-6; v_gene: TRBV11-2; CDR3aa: CASSLERAAGGSPLHF; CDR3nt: TGTGCCAGCAGCTTAGAACGGGCGGCGGGTGGTTCACCCCTCCACTTT
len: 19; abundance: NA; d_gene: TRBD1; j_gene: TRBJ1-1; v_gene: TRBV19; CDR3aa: CASSMPSGQGIEVRTEAFF; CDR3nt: TGTGCCAGTAGTATGCCCTCCGGACAGGGTATAGAAGTAAGGACTGAAGCTTTCTTT
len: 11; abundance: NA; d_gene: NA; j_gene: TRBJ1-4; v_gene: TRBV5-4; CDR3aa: CASSLNEKLFF; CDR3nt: TGTGCCAGCAGCCTTAATGAAAAACTGTTTTTT